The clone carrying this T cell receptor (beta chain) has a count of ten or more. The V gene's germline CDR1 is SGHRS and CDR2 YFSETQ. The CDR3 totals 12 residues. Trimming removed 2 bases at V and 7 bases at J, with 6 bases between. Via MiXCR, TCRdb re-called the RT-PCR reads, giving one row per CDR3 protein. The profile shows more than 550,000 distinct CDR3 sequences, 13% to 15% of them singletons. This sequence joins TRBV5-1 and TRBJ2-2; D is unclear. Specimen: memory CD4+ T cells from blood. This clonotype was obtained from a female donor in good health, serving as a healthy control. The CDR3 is CASSFTDGELFF. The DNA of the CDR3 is TGCGCCAGCAGCTTTACGGACGGGGAGCTGTTTTTT.